This TCR beta chain is from a study of response to subunit inactivated influenza vaccine. Overall study findings and caveats: Few new T cells, the authors suggested, are recruited by each seasonal influenza vaccination.

TCRdb used MiXCR to reprocess the RT-PCR reads, holding one entry per CDR3 protein. This sample has a few hundred thousand distinct CDR3 sequences; 20% to 25% occur once, and the top ten carry around a tenth. Germline V gives CDR1 SGHRS, CDR2 YFSETQ. This CDR3 spans 15 amino acids. V lost 1 base to trimming and J lost 6 bases, with 14 bases between them. Details on this clonotype: The antigen remains unidentified.

This chain uses TRBV5-1 with TRBJ1-5; no clear D gene. The receptor's source is a man between 50 and 75 years old who received an inactivated influenza vaccine. Sequencing used PBMCs from blood, obtained around 22 months after vaccination. CDR3 bases: TGCGCCAGCAGCTTGATTCCAGGACCTTCTCAGCCCCAGCATTTT. Its protein is CASSLIPGPSQPQHF.